The following is a T cell receptor (beta chain) sequence with its context. One entry per CDR3 protein, called by TCRdb with MiXCR from the RT-PCR reads. The sample has about 160,000 distinct CDR3 sequences; 24% are singletons. This entry belongs to a study of patients and donors after allogeneic stem cell transplantation. V lost 6 bases, J lost 6 bases, and 12 bases lay in between. The CDR3 covers 13 residues. Sample: blood, either unsorted or a sorted T cell fraction (not recorded which). The source is a human donor who was either an allogeneic HSCT recipient or a stem cell or donor lymphocyte infusion donor (not recorded which). It is not recorded whose cells these are; they may come from a transplant donor. The chain recombines TRBV12-3 or TRBV12-4 with TRBJ1-3; D may be TRBD1 (5 bases). CDR3 sequence reads: CASRGLGENTIYF. CDR3 DNA: TGTGCCAGCAGGGGACTAGGTGAAAACACCATATATTTT.